The 26 T cell receptor beta chains listed next were all sequenced from one sample in a study of STAT5B mutations in CD4+ large granular lymphocyte leukemia. The assay was immunoSEQ multiplex PCR, and TCRdb's table has in-frame clones only and misses some. The sample yields about 48,000 clones, about three quarters seen once. Material for sequencing was CD4+ T cells from blood buffy coats. The receptors were sampled from a human donor in good health.

V usage is TRBV7-6 and J usage is TRBJ2-5; 7 nucleotides align to TRBD1. Germline V lookup: CDR1 SGHVS, CDR2 FNYEAQ. The junction had 10 bases not matched to a gene; V was cut back by 5 bases and J by 4 bases. The CDR3 has 15 amino acids. DNA for the CDR3: TGTGCCAGCAGCCTCGGGACAGTGGAAGGAGAGACCCAGTACTTC. It encodes CASSLGTVEGETQYF.

The sample holds a few counts of this clone. This rearrangement joins TRBV18 to TRBJ2-7; D is perhaps TRBD2 (6 bases). CDR1 is KGHSH and CDR2 is LQKENI in the germline V gene. The CDR3 runs to 14 residues. Trimming pared 5 bases from V and 3 bases from J, leaving 14 bases between. The CDR3 nucleotides are TGTGCCAGCTCATGGCGGGACTCTAACTACGAGCAGTACGTC. It is translated as CASSWRDSNYEQYV.

This rearrangement joins TRBV19 to TRBJ1-5; D might be TRBD1 (5 bases). Germline loops: CDR1 LNHDA, CDR2 SQIVND (reference sequence). V was trimmed by 5 bases and J by 4 bases, leaving 9 bases between them. This CDR3 is built from 13 residues. The CDR3 protein is CASSATVNQPQHF. CDR3 in DNA: TGTGCCAGTAGTGCGACAGTTAATCAGCCCCAGCATTTT. The full variable domain, in which reference TRBV19 and TRBJ1-5 provide the parts outside the CDR3, is DGGITQSPKYLFRKEGQNVTLSCEQNLNHDAMYWYRQDPGQGLRLIYYSQIVNDFQKGDIAEGYSVSREKKESFPLTVTSAQKNPTAFYLCASSATVNQPQHFGDGTRLSIL.

The V call is TRBV10-3, the J call TRBJ2-3, with 14 bases lining up with TRBD2. CDR1 is ENHRY, CDR2 SYGVKD, per germline. With V trimmed by 6 bases and J by 2 bases, 4 bases remained unmatched. The CDR3 length is 16 residues. The CDR3 DNA reads as TGTGCCATCAGACTGGGACTAGCGGGGGACACAGATACGCAGTATTTT. Residues: CAIRLGLAGDTDTQYF.

The J gene is TRBJ2-7, the V gene TRBV7-8; possibly TRBD2 for D (7 bases). This CDR3 is built from 15 residues. Germline V gene data show CDR1 as SGHVS and CDR2 as FQNEAQ. Trimming took 1 base from V and 3 from J, leaving 13 bases between them. CDR3 nucleotide sequence: TGTGCCAGCAGCTTAGAAGGGGGGGGCCTCTACGAGCAGTACGTC. Encoded protein: CASSLEGGGLYEQYV.

The rearrangement uses TRBV5-4 and TRBJ2-2; 15 bases are shared with TRBD2. The CDR3 sequence is 17 residues long. The germline V gene has CDR1 SGHNT and CDR2 YYREEE (reference sequence). V was clipped by 3 bases and J by 4 bases; unmatched bases: 4. The CDR3 region has the DNA TGTGCCAGCAGCTGGGGACTAGCGGGGGGAGGCACCGGGGAGCTGTTTTTT. Protein: CASSWGLAGGGTGELFF.

The gene calls are TRBV7-9 and TRBJ1-2; 8 nucleotides agree with TRBD1. The junction had 5 bases not matched to a gene; V was cut back by 7 bases and J by 4 bases. Germline V CDR1 and CDR2: SEHNR, FQNEAQ (reference sequence). CDR3 size: 13 residues. This CDR3 is CASTQGAGYGYTF. The CDR3 DNA sequence: TGTGCCAGCACCCAGGGGGCGGGCTATGGCTACACCTTC. Drawing the rest from reference TRBV7-9 and TRBJ1-2, the complete variable domain is DTGVSQNPRHKITKRGQNVTFRCDPISEHNRLYWYRQTLGQGPEFLTYFQNEAQLEKSRLLSDRFSAERPKGSFSTLEIQRTEQGDSAMYLCASTQGAGYGYTFGSGTRLTVV.

The genes are TRBV18 and TRBJ2-7; 9 bases match TRBD1. V shed 0 bases, J shed 6 bases, and the junction held 6 bases outside the gene matches. The CDR3 has 15 amino acids. Germline V gene sequence: CDR1 KGHSH, CDR2 LQKENI. The CDR3 region has the DNA TGTGCCAGCTCACCACCGGGACAGGGTACCCTCGAGCAGTACTTC. Residues: CASSPPGQGTLEQYF.

This sequence joins TRBV19 and TRBJ2-6; maybe TRBD1 (6 bases). CDR3 length: 16 amino acids. V lost 5 bases to trimming and J lost 2 bases, with 13 bases between them. Germline lookup yields CDR1 LNHDA and CDR2 SQIVND (reference sequence). CDR3 residues: CASSGTQLPGANVLTF. CDR3 bases: TGTGCCAGTAGTGGGACACAGTTACCTGGGGCCAACGTCCTGACTTTC.

CDR3 loop: CASARGLPAYEQYF. The DNA for the CDR3 is TGTGCCAGCGCTAGGGGCCTCCCGGCCTACGAGCAGTACTTC. The J gene is TRBJ2-7, the V gene TRBV6-5; D possibly corresponds to TRBD1 (5 bases). The CDR3 has 14 residues. Germline CDR1 reads MNHEY; CDR2 reads SVGAGI. Between the trimmed V and J ends, which lost 8 bases and 2 bases, there was a span of 16 bases.

The gene calls are TRBV15 and TRBJ1-4, with D perhaps matching TRBD1 (6 bases). With 1 base removed from V and 8 bases from J, the gap between germline ends came to 17 bases. The CDR3 runs to 16 residues. CDR1 LNHNV and CDR2 YYDKDF come from the germline V gene (reference sequence). CDR3 residues: CATSRARTVEGEKLFF. CDR3 in DNA: TGTGCCACCAGCAGAGCCCGGACAGTCGAGGGGGAAAAACTGTTTTTT. Based on the CDR3 plus reference TRBV15 and TRBJ1-4, the full variable domain is DAMVIQNPRYQVTQFGKPVTLSCSQTLNHNVMYWYQQKSSQAPKLLFHYYDKDFNNEADTPDNFQSRRPNTSFCFLDIRSPGLGDTAMYLCATSRARTVEGEKLFFGSGTQLSVL.

The chain combines TRBV19 with TRBJ1-5, with D possibly TRBD1 on 6 matching bases. V lost 3 bases, J lost 6 bases, and 12 bases lay in between. Per the germline V gene, CDR1 is LNHDA and CDR2 is SQIVND (reference sequence). The length of the CDR3 is 14 residues. CDR3 in amino acids: CASSMTGGPQPQHF. CDR3 nucleotide sequence: TGTGCCAGTAGTATGACAGGAGGACCTCAGCCCCAGCATTTT.

There are a few counts of this clone. The chain recombines TRBV19 with TRBJ1-6; D unresolved. From germline, CDR1 is LNHDA and CDR2 SQIVND (reference sequence). V lost 9 bases and J lost 5, with 17 bases in between. The CDR3 covers 15 residues. The CDR3: CASRALSLDNSPLHF. The CDR3, as DNA: TGTGCCAGCCGGGCCCTCTCACTAGATAATTCACCCCTCCACTTT.

The CDR3 sequence: CASSPPGVGSPLHF. The CDR3 DNA is TGTGCCAGCAGCCCCCCGGGGGTCGGGTCACCCCTCCACTTT. The chain uses TRBV11-2 and TRBJ1-6, with a possible D match to TRBD1 (5 bases). The CDR3 is 14 residues long. V lost 5 bases, J lost 10 bases, and 15 bases lay in between. Germline assignment: CDR1 SGHAT and CDR2 FQNNGV. Using reference TRBV11-2 and TRBJ1-6 for the parts outside the CDR3, the full variable domain is EAGVAQSPRYKIIEKRQSVAFWCNPISGHATLYWYQQILGQGPKLLIQFQNNGVVDDSQLPKDRFSAERLKGVDSTLKIQPAKLEDSAVYLCASSPPGVGSPLHFGNGTRLTVT.

The V gene is TRBV28, the J gene TRBJ1-3; D ambiguous. Between the trimmed V and J ends, which lost 4 bases and 0 bases, there was a span of 22 bases. This CDR3 spans 19 amino acids. Per the germline V gene, CDR1 is MDHEN and CDR2 is SYDVKM. CDR3 DNA: TGTGCCAGCAGTTCGGCTTCGGCGGCCGCAGCTTACTCTGGAAACACCATATATTTT. Translating it yields CASSSASAAAAYSGNTIYF.

V usage is TRBV6-1 and J usage is TRBJ2-5; no firm D call. Germline V lookup: CDR1 MNHNS, CDR2 SASEGT. V was cut by 5 bases and J by 1 base, with 5 bases left in between. This CDR3 has 12 amino acids. Here the CDR3 reads CASSSSQETQYF. CDR3 sequence (DNA): TGTGCCAGCAGTAGTAGCCAAGAGACCCAGTACTTC.

V usage is TRBV7-3 and J usage is TRBJ2-2; TRBD2 might be the D (7 bases). The germline V and J ends were trimmed by 1 base and 0 bases, with 12 bases remaining between them. The germline gives CDR1 SGHTA, CDR2 FQGTGA. CDR3 length: 17 residues. The CDR3 bases are TGTGCCAGCAGCTTAAACTCCGGGGGGCCGAACACCGGGGAGCTGTTTTTT. It codes for CASSLNSGGPNTGELFF.

This sequence joins TRBV6-5 and TRBJ2-2; no clear D. Germline assignment: CDR1 MNHEY and CDR2 SVGAGI. The CDR3 has 13 amino acids. Trimming stripped 9 bases from V and 3 bases from J, with 11 bases between. The CDR3 nucleotides are TGTGCCAGTAACCCAGCCGACACCGGGGAGCTGTTTTTT. Amino acid sequence: CASNPADTGELFF.

The chain carries TRBV6-5 and TRBJ1-2; 7 bases agree with TRBD1. There are 13 residues in the CDR3. V lost 6 bases and J lost 3; bases outside the gene matches: 4. Germline assignment: CDR1 MNHEY and CDR2 SVGAGI. CDR3 sequence reads: CASRDRTYYGYTF. The CDR3 coding sequence is TGTGCCAGCAGGGACAGGACTTACTATGGCTACACCTTC.

The chain carries TRBV7-9 and TRBJ2-5, with no clear D. The CDR3 totals 12 residues. V gave up 5 bases and J gave up 4 bases, with 8 bases separating them. Germline loops: CDR1 SEHNR, CDR2 FQNEAQ (reference sequence). CDR3 protein: CASSLVGETQYF. For the CDR3, the DNA is TGTGCCAGCAGCCTGGTCGGAGAGACCCAGTACTTC. The full variable domain, with the rest looked up from reference TRBV7-9 and TRBJ2-5, is DTGVSQNPRHKITKRGQNVTFRCDPISEHNRLYWYRQTLGQGPEFLTYFQNEAQLEKSRLLSDRFSAERPKGSFSTLEIQRTEQGDSAMYLCASSLVGETQYFGPGTRLLVL.

DNA of the CDR3: TGTGCCAGCAGCTTGACAGGTTCGAACACTGAAGCTTTCTTT. The encoded protein is CASSLTGSNTEAFF. V gene TRBV5-8 combines with J gene TRBJ1-1; a possible D gene is TRBD1 (5 bases). The CDR3 runs to 14 residues. The V end lost 1 base, the J end lost 1 base, and 8 bases lay between the germline ends. Germline V gives CDR1 SGHTS, CDR2 YDEGEE.

The chain recombines TRBV5-1 with TRBJ1-1; D unclear. CDR3 length: 13 amino acids. V dropped 0 bases and J dropped 5 bases, with 8 bases sitting between them. Germline CDR1 is SGHRS and CDR2 is YFSETQ. CDR3 nucleotide sequence: TGCGCCAGCAGCTTGGATTGGGAAACTGAAGCTTTCTTT. It is translated as CASSLDWETEAFF.

This chain connects TRBV7-9 to TRBJ2-2; tentative D call: TRBD1 (6 bases). V was clipped by 8 bases and J by 5 bases, with 12 bases between them. This CDR3 has 13 amino acids. Per germline, CDR1 SEHNR and CDR2 FQNEAQ (reference sequence). Here the CDR3 reads CASGQLGTGELFF. The CDR3 bases are TGTGCCAGCGGACAGTTAGGGACCGGGGAGCTGTTTTTT.

A remark on this clone: One end of the junction varies from germline; a read error may be responsible. J is TRBJ2-2 and V is TRBV7-7; maybe TRBD1 (6 bases). Germline V gene lookup returns CDR1 SSHAT and CDR2 FNYEAQ (reference sequence). The CDR3 has 15 residues. The CDR3 sequence is CASSLGTTNTGELFF. The DNA for the CDR3 is TGTGCTAGCAGCTTGGGGACAACGAACACCGGGGAGCTGTTTTTT.

This chain joins TRBV5-1 and TRBJ1-3; possible D gene TRBD1, 5 bases. CDR1 and CDR2 from the germline V gene are SGHRS and YFSETQ. Trimming took 5 bases from V and 1 from J, leaving 10 bases between them. The CDR3 consists of 14 residues. In nucleotides, the CDR3 is TGCGCCAGCAGGACCGGGACTTCTGGAAACACCATATATTTT. It is translated as CASRTGTSGNTIYF.

The V and J genes are TRBV30 and TRBJ2-3; a possible D gene is TRBD2 (6 bases). Trimming pared 2 bases from V and 4 bases from J, leaving 13 bases between. The CDR3 is 14 amino acids. Germline V gene lookup returns CDR1 GTSNPN and CDR2 SVGIG (reference sequence). Here the CDR3 DNA reads TGTGCCTGGAGTTTCACAGCGGGCGCAGATACGCAGTATTTT. It translates to CAWSFTAGADTQYF.